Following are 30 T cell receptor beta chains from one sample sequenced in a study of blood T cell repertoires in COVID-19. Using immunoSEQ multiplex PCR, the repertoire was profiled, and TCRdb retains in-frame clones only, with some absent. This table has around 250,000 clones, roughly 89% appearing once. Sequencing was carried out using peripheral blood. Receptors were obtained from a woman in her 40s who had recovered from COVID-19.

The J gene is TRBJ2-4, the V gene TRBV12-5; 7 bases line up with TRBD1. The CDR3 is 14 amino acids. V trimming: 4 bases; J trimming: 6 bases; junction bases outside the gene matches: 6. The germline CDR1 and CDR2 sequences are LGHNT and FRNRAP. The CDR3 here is CASGSRQGGNIQYF. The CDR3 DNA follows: TGTGCTAGTGGTTCAAGACAGGGCGGAAACATTCAGTACTTC.

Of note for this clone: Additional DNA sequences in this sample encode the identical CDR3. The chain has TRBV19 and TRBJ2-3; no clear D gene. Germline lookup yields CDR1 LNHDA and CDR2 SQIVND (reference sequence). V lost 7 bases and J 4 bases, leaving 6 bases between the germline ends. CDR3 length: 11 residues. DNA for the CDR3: TGTGCCAGTACCTCCTCAGATACGCAGTATTTT. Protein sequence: CASTSSDTQYF.

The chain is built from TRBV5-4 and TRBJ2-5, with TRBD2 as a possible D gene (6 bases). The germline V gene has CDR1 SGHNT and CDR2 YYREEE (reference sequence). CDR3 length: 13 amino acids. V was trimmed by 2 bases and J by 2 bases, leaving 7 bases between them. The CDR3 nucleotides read TGTGCCAGCAGCTTTGGGGGGCAAGAGACCCAGTACTTC. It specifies CASSFGGQETQYF.

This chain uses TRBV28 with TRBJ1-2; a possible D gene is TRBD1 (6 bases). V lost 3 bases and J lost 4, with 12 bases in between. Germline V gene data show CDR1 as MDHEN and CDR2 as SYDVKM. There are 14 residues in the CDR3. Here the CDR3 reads CASSLGGRIYGYTF. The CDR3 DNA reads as TGTGCCAGCAGTTTGGGGGGGCGGATCTATGGCTACACCTTC.

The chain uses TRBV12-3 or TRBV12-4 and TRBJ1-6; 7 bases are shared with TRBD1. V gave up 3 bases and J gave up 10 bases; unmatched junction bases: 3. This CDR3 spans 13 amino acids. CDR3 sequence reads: CASSFSGQSPLHF. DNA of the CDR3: TGTGCCAGCAGTTTCTCGGGACAGTCACCCCTCCACTTT.

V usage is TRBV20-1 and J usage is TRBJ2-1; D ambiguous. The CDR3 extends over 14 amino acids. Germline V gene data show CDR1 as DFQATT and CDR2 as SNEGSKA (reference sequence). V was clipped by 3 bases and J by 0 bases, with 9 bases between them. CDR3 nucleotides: TGCAGTGCTAGTCTGGAGCCCTCCTACAATGAGCAGTTCTTC. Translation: CSASLEPSYNEQFF.

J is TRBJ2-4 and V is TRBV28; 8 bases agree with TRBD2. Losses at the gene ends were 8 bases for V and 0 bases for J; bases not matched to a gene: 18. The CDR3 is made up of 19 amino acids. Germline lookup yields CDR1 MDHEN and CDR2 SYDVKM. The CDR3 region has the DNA TGTGCCAGCCGCAAGGCGGCGGGGGGCTCCTTACTAGCCAAAAACATTCAGTACTTC. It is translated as CASRKAAGGSLLAKNIQYF.

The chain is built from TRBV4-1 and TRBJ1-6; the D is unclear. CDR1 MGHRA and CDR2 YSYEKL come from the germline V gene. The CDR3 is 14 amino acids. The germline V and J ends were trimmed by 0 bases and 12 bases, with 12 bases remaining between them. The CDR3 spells CASSQEWRELPLHF. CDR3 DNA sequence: TGCGCCAGCAGCCAAGAATGGCGGGAACTACCCCTCCACTTT.

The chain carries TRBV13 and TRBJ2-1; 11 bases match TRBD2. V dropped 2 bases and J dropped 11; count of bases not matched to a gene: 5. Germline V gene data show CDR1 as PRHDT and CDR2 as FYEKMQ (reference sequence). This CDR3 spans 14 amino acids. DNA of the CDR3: TGTGCCAGCAGCTTACTAGCGGGGGGCGGGCAGCAGTTCTTC. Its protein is CASSLLAGGGQQFF.

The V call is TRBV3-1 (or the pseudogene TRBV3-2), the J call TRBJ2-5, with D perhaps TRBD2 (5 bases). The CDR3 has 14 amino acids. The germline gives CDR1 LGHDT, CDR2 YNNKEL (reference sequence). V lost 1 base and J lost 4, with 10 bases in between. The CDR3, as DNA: TGTGCCAGCAGCCAAGGAGCGGCTGGAGAGACCCAGTACTTC. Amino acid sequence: CASSQGAAGETQYF.

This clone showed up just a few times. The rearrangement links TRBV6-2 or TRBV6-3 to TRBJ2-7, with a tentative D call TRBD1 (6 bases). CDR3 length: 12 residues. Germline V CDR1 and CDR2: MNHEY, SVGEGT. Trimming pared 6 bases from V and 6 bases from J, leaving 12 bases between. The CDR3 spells CASSETGFEQYV. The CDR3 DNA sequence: TGTGCCAGCAGCGAAACAGGGTTCGAGCAGTACGTC.

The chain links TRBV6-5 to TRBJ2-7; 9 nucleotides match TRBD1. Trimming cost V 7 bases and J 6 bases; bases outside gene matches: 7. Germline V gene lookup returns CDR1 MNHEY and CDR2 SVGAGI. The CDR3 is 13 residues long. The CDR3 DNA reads TGTGCCAGCATTCCGGGACAGGGCGGCGAGCAGTACTTC. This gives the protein CASIPGQGGEQYF.

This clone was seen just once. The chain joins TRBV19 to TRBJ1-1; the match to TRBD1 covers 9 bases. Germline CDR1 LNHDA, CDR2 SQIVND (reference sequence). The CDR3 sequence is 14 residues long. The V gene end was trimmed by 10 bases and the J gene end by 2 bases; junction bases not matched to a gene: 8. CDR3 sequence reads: CAIQGAGGNTEAFF. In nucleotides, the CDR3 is TGTGCCATACAGGGGGCCGGGGGAAACACTGAAGCTTTCTTT.

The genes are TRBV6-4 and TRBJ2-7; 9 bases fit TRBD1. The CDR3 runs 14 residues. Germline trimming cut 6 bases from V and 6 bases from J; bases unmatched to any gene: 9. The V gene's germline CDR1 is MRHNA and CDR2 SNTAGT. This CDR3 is CASSPGQGTPEQYF. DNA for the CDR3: TGTGCCAGCAGCCCGGGACAGGGAACCCCCGAGCAGTACTTC.

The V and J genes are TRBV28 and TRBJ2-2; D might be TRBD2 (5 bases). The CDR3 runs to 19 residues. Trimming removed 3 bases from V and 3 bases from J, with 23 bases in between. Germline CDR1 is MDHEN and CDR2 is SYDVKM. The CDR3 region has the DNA TGTGCCAGCAGTTTCGGGGTGTTCCGGGCTAAGTTGTACACCGGGGAGCTGTTTTTT. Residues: CASSFGVFRAKLYTGELFF.

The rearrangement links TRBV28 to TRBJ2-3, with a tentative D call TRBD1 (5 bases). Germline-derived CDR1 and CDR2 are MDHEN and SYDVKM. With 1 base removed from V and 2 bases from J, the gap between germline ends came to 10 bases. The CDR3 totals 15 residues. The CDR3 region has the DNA TGTGCCAGCAGTTTATCCGCGGACACCACAGATACGCAGTATTTT. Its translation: CASSLSADTTDTQYF. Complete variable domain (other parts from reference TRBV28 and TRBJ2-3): DVKVTQSSRYLVKRTGEKVFLECVQDMDHENMFWYRQDPGLGLRLIYFSYDVKMKEKGDIPEGYSVSREKKERFSLILESASTNQTSMYLCASSLSADTTDTQYFGPGTRLTVL.

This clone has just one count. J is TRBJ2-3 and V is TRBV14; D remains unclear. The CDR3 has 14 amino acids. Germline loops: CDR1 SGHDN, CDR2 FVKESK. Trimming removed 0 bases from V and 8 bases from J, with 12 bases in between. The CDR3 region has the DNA TGTGCCAGCAGCCAAGACTCTCTAGAGTTTACGCAGTATTTT. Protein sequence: CASSQDSLEFTQYF. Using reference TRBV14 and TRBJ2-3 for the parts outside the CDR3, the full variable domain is EAGVTQFPSHSVIEKGQTVTLRCDPISGHDNLYWYRRVMGKEIKFLLHFVKESKQDESGMPNNRFLAERTGGTYSTLKVQPAELEDSGVYFCASSQDSLEFTQYFGPGTRLTVL.

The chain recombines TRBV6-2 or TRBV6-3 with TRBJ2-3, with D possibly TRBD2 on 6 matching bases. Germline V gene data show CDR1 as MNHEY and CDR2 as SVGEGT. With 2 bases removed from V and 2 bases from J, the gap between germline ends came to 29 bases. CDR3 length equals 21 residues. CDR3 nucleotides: TGTGCCAGCAGTTACCCACAAGTAGCGGCCTCCTTCGTCCCTTCCACAGATACGCAGTATTTT. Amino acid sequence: CASSYPQVAASFVPSTDTQYF.

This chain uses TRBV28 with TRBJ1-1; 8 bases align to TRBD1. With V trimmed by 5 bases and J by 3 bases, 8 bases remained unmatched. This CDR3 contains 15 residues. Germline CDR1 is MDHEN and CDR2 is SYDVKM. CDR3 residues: CASSLRGRWDTEAFF. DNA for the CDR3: TGTGCCAGCAGTCTCAGGGGGCGATGGGACACTGAAGCTTTCTTT.

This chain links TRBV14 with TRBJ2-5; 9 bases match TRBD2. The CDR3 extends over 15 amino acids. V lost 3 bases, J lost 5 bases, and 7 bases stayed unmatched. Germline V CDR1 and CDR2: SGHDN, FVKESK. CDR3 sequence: CASSHISAGGETQYF. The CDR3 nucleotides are TGTGCCAGCAGCCATATCTCGGCGGGGGGGGAGACCCAGTACTTC.

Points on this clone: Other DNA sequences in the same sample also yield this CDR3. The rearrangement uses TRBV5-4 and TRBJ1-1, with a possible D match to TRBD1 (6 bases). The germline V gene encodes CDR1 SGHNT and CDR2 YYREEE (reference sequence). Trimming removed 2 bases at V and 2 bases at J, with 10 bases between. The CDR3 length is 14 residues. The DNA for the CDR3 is TGTGCCAGCAGCTTAACAGGGATTAACACTGAAGCTTTCTTT. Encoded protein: CASSLTGINTEAFF.

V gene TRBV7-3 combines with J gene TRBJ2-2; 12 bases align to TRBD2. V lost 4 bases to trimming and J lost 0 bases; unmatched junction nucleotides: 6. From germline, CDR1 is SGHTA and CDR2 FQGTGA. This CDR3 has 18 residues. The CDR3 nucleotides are TGTGCCAGCAGCTCTAGGACTAGCGGGGATGCGAACACCGGGGAGCTGTTTTTT. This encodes CASSSRTSGDANTGELFF. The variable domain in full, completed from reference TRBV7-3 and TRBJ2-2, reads GAGVSQTPSNKVTEKGKYVELRCDPISGHTALYWYRQSLGQGPEFLIYFQGTGAADDSGLPNDRFFAVRPEGSVSTLKIQRTERGDSAVYLCASSSRTSGDANTGELFFGEGSRLTVL.

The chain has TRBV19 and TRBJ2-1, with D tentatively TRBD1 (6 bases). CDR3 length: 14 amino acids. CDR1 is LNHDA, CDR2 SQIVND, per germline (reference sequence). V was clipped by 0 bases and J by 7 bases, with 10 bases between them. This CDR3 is CASSIEPRGNEQFF. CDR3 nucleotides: TGTGCCAGTAGTATAGAGCCCAGGGGTAATGAGCAGTTCTTC. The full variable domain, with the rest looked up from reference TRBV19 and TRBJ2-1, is DGGITQSPKYLFRKEGQNVTLSCEQNLNHDAMYWYRQDPGQGLRLIYYSQIVNDFQKGDIAEGYSVSREKKESFPLTVTSAQKNPTAFYLCASSIEPRGNEQFFGPGTRLTVL.

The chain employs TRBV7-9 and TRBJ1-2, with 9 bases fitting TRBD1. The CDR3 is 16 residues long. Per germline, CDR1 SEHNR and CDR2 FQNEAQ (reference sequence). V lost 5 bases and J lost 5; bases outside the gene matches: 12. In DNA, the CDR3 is TGTGCCAGCAGCCCTCCAGGGGGACAGGGATCGTATGGCTACACCTTC. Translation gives CASSPPGGQGSYGYTF.

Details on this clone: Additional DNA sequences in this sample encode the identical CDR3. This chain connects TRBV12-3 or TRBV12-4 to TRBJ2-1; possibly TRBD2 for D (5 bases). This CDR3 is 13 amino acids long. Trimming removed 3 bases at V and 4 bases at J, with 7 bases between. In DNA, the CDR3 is TGTGCCAGCAGTTTGAGGGATTACAATGAGCAGTTCTTC. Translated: CASSLRDYNEQFF.

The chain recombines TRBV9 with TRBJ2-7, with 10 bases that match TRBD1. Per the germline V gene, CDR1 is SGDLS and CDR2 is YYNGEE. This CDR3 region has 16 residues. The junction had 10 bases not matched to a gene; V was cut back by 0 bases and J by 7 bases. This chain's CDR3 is CASSVGIGQGDWEQYF. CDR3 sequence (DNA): TGTGCCAGCAGCGTAGGAATAGGACAGGGGGATTGGGAGCAGTACTTC. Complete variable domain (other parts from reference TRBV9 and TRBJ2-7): DSGVTQTPKHLITATGQRVTLRCSPRSGDLSVYWYQQSLDQGLQFLIQYYNGEERAKGNILERFSAQQFPDLHSELNLSSLELGDSALYFCASSVGIGQGDWEQYFGPGTRLTVT.

The CDR3 spells CASSQGPQGREYV. In DNA, the CDR3 is TGTGCCAGCAGCCAAGGTCCGCAGGGTCGGGAGTACGTC. This chain joins TRBV3-1 (or the pseudogene TRBV3-2) and TRBJ2-7, with TRBD1 as a possible D gene (5 bases). Germline values: CDR1 LGHDT, CDR2 YNNKEL (reference sequence). The CDR3 is 13 amino acids. The ends were cut back, 1 base at V and 11 bases at J, with 15 bases in the middle.

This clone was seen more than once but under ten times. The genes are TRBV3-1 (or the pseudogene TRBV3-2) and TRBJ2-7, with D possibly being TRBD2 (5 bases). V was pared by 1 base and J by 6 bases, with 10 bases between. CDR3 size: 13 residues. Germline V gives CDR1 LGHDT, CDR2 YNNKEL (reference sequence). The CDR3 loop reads CASSQVLVGEQYF. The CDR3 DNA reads TGTGCCAGCAGCCAAGTACTAGTTGGCGAGCAGTACTTC.

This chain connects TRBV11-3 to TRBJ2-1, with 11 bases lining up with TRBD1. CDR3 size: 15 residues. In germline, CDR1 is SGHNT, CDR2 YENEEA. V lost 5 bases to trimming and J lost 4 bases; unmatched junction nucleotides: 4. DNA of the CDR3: TGTGCCAGCAGCGCAGGGACAGGGGGGTACAATGAGCAGTTCTTC. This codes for CASSAGTGGYNEQFF.

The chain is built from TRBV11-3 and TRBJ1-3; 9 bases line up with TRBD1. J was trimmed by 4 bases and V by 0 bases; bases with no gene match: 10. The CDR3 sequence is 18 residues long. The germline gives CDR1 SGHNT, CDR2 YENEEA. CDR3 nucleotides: TGTGCCAGCAGCTTAGATGGTGACGCGACAGGGGGAGGAAACACCATATATTTT. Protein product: CASSLDGDATGGGNTIYF.